The TCR beta chain described here comes from a study of beta chain features in type 1 diabetes. Study conclusions and caveats: For cells with high TCR expression, cDNA sequencing could yield over-representation. For patients and controls alike, PCR might favor shorter templates to the same degree.

CDR3 length: 17 amino acids. The germline V and J ends were trimmed by 0 bases and 0 bases, with 12 bases remaining between them. Germline V CDR1 and CDR2: LGHNA, YNFKEQ. Sequenced material consisted of expressed TCRB transcripts (all of the isolated RNA was reverse transcribed). Libraries were prepared by immunoSEQ multiplex PCR; TCRdb keeps only in-frame clonotypes and omits some of them. This table holds 130,000 to 150,000 clones, about 10% found once. Isolation of CD4+ naive, central memory, regulatory and stem cell-like memory cells was achieved by sorting via CD45RO/CCR7/CD25/CD127/CD95/CD27. Comment on this clone: Its antigen is unidentified.

This sequence was found in a man aged 18 to 30 in good health. This sequence joins TRBV4-2 and TRBJ1-3; no definite D call. The sample was naive CD4+ T cells from blood. The CDR3 here is CASSQDRAGPSGNTIYF. The CDR3 DNA reads TGTGCCAGCAGCCAAGATAGGGCGGGCCCCTCTGGAAACACCATATATTTT.